This TCR beta chain is drawn from a study of monozygotic twins with cystic fibrosis. Overall study context: Libraries were built from around 2.8 micrograms of fragmented DNA using approximately 15 PCR cycles.

Libraries were prepared by immunoSEQ multiplex PCR; TCRdb keeps only in-frame clonotypes and omits some of them. The table lists roughly 20,000 clones, approximately 96% of them singletons, with 1.9% in the top ten. Per germline, CDR1 LNHDA and CDR2 SQIVND (reference sequence). The V gene lost 3 bases and the J gene lost 4 bases, with 13 bases spanning the gap. The CDR3 is 15 residues long. Sequencing used blood. The origin of this receptor is a woman between 25 and 40 years old with cystic fibrosis. The rearrangement joins TRBV19 to TRBJ2-1, with D hard to call. In DNA, the CDR3 is TGTGCCAGTAGTATTGGAAGTGGGATTTACAATGAGCAGTTCTTC. Amino acids: CASSIGSGIYNEQFF.